This is a list of T cell receptor beta chains from one sample in a study of blood T cell repertoires in COVID-19. Assay: immunoSEQ multiplex PCR; the TCRdb copy retains only in-frame clones and omits some. The data hold about 280,000 clones, with roughly 85% observed a single time. Sequenced sample: PBMCs or T cells enriched from blood (not recorded which). The receptors were sampled from a man in his forties or fifties who had been exposed to COVID-19. Each CDR3 is given with its conserved first and last residue. A D gene is named only where the DNA matches it firmly. The size of a clone is reported for some rows only, either as once, few or many, or as a class for expanded clones.

clone_size,v_call,d_call,j_call,cdr3_nt,cdr3_aa
few,TRBV25-1,TRBD1,TRBJ1-5,TGTGCCAGCAGACAGGGGAATCAGCCCCAGCATTTT,CASRQGNQPQHF
.,TRBV12-3/TRBV12-4,.,TRBJ1-4,TGTGCCAGCAGTTTTAGATTCGTAGAGAAACTGTTTTTT,CASSFRFVEKLFF
few,TRBV2,.,TRBJ1-1,TGTGCCAGCAGTGAAAGTTTACACCGCCGATTT,CASSESLHRRF
.,TRBV5-1,TRBD2,TRBJ2-3,TGCGCCAGCAGGACTAGCGTACCAGATACGCAGTATTTT,CASRTSVPDTQYF
.,TRBV25-1,TRBD2,TRBJ2-1,TGTGCCAGCAGTGAATCCCGGACTAGCAGATACAATGAGCAGTTCTTC,CASSESRTSRYNEQFF
.,TRBV3-1/TRBV3-2,.,TRBJ2-6,TGTGCCAGCAGCCAAGGGATGAGGGGGACTGGGGCCAACGTCCTGACTTTC,CASSQGMRGTGANVLTF
.,TRBV19,.,TRBJ1-1,TGTGCCAGTAGTCATACAGGGTTGGCCACTGAAGCTTTCTTT,CASSHTGLATEAFF
.,TRBV30,TRBD2,TRBJ2-1,TGTGCCTGGAGTGGGGGAGGGAGCAATGAGCAGTTCTTC,CAWSGGGSNEQFF
.,TRBV7-9,TRBD1,TRBJ2-5,TGTGCCAGCAGCCTCACAGGGGGGCAAGAGACCCAGTACTTC,CASSLTGGQETQYF
once,TRBV19,.,TRBJ1-1,TGTGCCAGTAGTATAGGAGGGAGGATCTACACTGAAGCTTTCTTT,CASSIGGRIYTEAFF
.,TRBV12-3/TRBV12-4,.,TRBJ2-7,TGTGCCAGCAGTTTAGGTCGGGGCGAGCAGTACTTC,CASSLGRGEQYF
.,TRBV6-1,.,TRBJ1-4,TGTGCCAGCAGTGAACAGGCGGGAAGTAATGAAAAACTGTTTTTT,CASSEQAGSNEKLFF
.,TRBV19,TRBD1,TRBJ1-2,TGTGCCAGTAGTATCAGATCCGGGACAGGGGGCGCTGGCTACACCTTC,CASSIRSGTGGAGYTF
.,TRBV11-2,.,TRBJ1-3,TGTGCCAGCAGTCAAGAGGGGACAACCAGAAACACCATATATTTT,CASSQEGTTRNTIYF
.,TRBV19,.,TRBJ1-2,TGTGCCAGTAAGACAGGAAACTATGGCTACACCTTC,CASKTGNYGYTF
once,TRBV27,TRBD2,TRBJ2-7,TGTGCCAGCAGTTTATCTTCTGCTAGCGGGAGTTCTTACGAGCAGTACTTC,CASSLSSASGSSYEQYF
once,TRBV5-6,.,TRBJ1-2,TGTGCCAGCTCCACATTTTATGGCTACACCTTC,CASSTFYGYTF
once,TRBV6-5,TRBD1,TRBJ2-1,TGTGCCAGCAGTCCCCGGGACAGGGGAGGCGAGCAGTTCTTC,CASSPRDRGGEQFF
.,TRBV5-1,.,TRBJ1-1,TGCGCCAGCAGCATGGGGGCGCAGGCAACTGAAGCTTTCTTT,CASSMGAQATEAFF
.,TRBV6-5,.,TRBJ1-1,TGTGCCAGCAGTTATTCAGGAATAAACACTGAAGCTTTCTTT,CASSYSGINTEAFF
.,TRBV10-1,TRBD2,TRBJ2-1,TGCGCCAGCAGTGCAATAAACCTTCGGAGGTCAGCGGGAGAGTGGAATGAGCAGTTCTTC,CASSAINLRRSAGEWNEQFF
once,TRBV19,.,TRBJ2-1,TGTGCCAGTAGTATACAATCCCAAAGAGGGTTGGGAAATGAGCAGTTCTTC,CASSIQSQRGLGNEQFF
once,TRBV19,.,TRBJ1-4,TGTGCCAGTAGGGCAGCGGACGCAACGAATGAAAAACTGTTTTTT,CASRAADATNEKLFF
.,TRBV11-2,.,TRBJ2-3,TGTGCCAGCAGCTCCTTAGAGGGGGTGGCCACAGATACGCAGTATTTT,CASSSLEGVATDTQYF